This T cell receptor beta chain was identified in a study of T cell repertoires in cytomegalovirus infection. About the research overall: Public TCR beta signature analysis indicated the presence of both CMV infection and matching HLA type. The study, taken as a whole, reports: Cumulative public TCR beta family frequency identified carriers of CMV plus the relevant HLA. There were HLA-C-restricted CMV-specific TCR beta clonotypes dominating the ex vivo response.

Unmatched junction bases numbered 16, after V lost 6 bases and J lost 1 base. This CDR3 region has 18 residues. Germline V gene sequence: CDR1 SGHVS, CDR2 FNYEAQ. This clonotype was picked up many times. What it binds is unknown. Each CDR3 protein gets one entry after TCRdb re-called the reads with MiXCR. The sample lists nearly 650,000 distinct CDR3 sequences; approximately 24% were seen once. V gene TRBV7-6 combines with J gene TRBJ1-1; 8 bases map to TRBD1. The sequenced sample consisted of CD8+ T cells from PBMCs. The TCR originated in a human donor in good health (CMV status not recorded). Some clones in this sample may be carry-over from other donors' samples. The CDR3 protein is CASSPFQGARIKNTEAFF. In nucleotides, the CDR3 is TGTGCCAGCAGTCCGTTTCAGGGGGCCCGAATAAAGAACACTGAAGCTTTCTTT.